Each of the 17 T cell receptor beta chains below was sequenced from the same sample in a study of response to subunit inactivated influenza vaccine. Using its own MiXCR run on the RT-PCR reads, TCRdb lists one record per CDR3 protein. The data contain about 800,000 distinct CDR3 sequences, about 20% of them seen just once; the ten biggest clones take up roughly 10%. The sequenced sample was PBMCs from blood, obtained roughly 5 days after vaccination. These receptors all come from a man in his fifties who received an inactivated influenza vaccine.

The chain is built from TRBV20-1 and TRBJ2-5; D is unresolved. Trimming cost V 3 bases and J 6 bases, with 5 bases left between them. The CDR3 runs 10 residues. Germline assignment: CDR1 DFQATT and CDR2 SNEGSKA (reference sequence). The CDR3 protein is CSASIQTQYF. CDR3 sequence (DNA): TGCAGTGCTAGCATCCAGACCCAGTACTTC.

The sample holds a few counts of this clonotype. A read error may be the cause here, since a much bigger clone is one base away. This chain links TRBV7-2 with TRBJ2-1, with no clear D. The CDR3 loop spans 13 amino acids. Germline V gene lookup returns CDR1 SGHTA and CDR2 FQGNSA. The V end lost 6 bases, the J end lost 1 base, and 7 bases lay between the germline ends. For the CDR3, the DNA is TGTGCCAGCAGATCATGGTCCTACAATGAGCAGTTCTTC. It translates to CASRSWSYNEQFF. Filled out from reference TRBV7-2 and TRBJ2-1, the complete variable domain reads GAGVSQSPSNKVTEKGKDVELRCDPISGHTALYWYRQSLGQGLEFLIYFQGNSAPDKSGLPSDRFSAERTGGSVSTLTIQRTQQEDSAVYLCASRSWSYNEQFFGPGTRLTVL.

This clonotype was recorded a few times. The V call is TRBV7-9, the J call TRBJ1-1; D may be TRBD1 (6 bases). The V end lost 1 base, the J end lost 0 bases, and 12 bases lay between the germline ends. The CDR3 runs to 16 residues. Germline V gene sequence: CDR1 SEHNR, CDR2 FQNEAQ (reference sequence). The CDR3, as DNA: TGTGCCAGCAGCTTAGGGGCAGGGGCCATGAACACTGAAGCTTTCTTT. This encodes CASSLGAGAMNTEAFF.

This clonotype has just a few counts. The J gene is TRBJ2-7, the V gene TRBV20-1; 12 positions agree with TRBD2. CDR1 and CDR2 (germline): DFQATT, SNEGSKA (reference sequence). J gave up 2 bases and V 5 bases, and 7 bases lay outside the gene matches. The CDR3 is 15 residues long. The CDR3 sequence: CSAEGTSGPTYEQYF. The CDR3 region has the DNA TGCAGTGCTGAGGGGACTAGCGGGCCTACCTACGAGCAGTACTTC.

This clonotype has a handful of counts. The chain uses TRBV28 and TRBJ2-1, with unresolved D. Trimming cost V 3 bases and J 10 bases, with 16 bases left between them. Per germline, CDR1 MDHEN and CDR2 SYDVKM. The length of the CDR3 is 14 residues. The CDR3 loop reads CASSLVEGQREQFF. CDR3 DNA: TGTGCCAGCAGTTTGGTCGAAGGGCAGAGAGAGCAGTTCTTC.

This clonotype came up many times. DNA of the CDR3: TGTGCCAGCAGTCCCACTGCATACGAGCAGTACTTC. It specifies CASSPTAYEQYF. This chain uses TRBV12-3 or TRBV12-4 with TRBJ2-7; no clear D. V lost 5 bases and J 4 bases, leaving 9 bases between the germline ends. The CDR3 sequence is 12 residues long.

The chain employs TRBV29-1 and TRBJ1-1; perhaps TRBD1 as D (6 bases). The CDR3 is made up of 15 amino acids. V was pared by 6 bases and J by 0 bases, with 17 bases between. Germline V gene lookup returns CDR1 SQVTM and CDR2 ANQGSEA. The CDR3 loop reads CSVEQGGRMNTEAFF. CDR3 in DNA: TGCAGCGTCGAACAGGGAGGGAGGATGAACACTGAAGCTTTCTTT.

This clonotype was counted between two and nine times. The rearrangement links TRBV5-5 to TRBJ2-2; D is perhaps TRBD1 (6 bases). Germline-derived CDR1 and CDR2 are SGHKS and YYEKEE (reference sequence). This CDR3 contains 16 residues. V was clipped by 2 bases and J by 1 base, with 12 bases between them. This chain's CDR3 is CASSFVPDRNTGELFF. In nucleotides, the CDR3 is TGTGCCAGCAGCTTTGTCCCGGACAGGAACACCGGGGAGCTGTTTTTT.

This clonotype occurred a few times. The chain links TRBV24-1 to TRBJ2-2; TRBD2 matches 10 bases. There are 17 residues in the CDR3. V was clipped by 4 bases and J by 5 bases; unmatched bases: 9. The germline V gene has CDR1 KGHDR and CDR2 SFDVKD. The CDR3 is CATSDGTSASGTGELFF. In DNA, the CDR3 is TGTGCCACCAGTGACGGGACTAGCGCGAGCGGTACCGGGGAGCTGTTTTTT.

This clonotype appeared many times. J is TRBJ2-7 and V is TRBV12-3 or TRBV12-4; D might be TRBD1 (5 bases). This CDR3 has 13 residues. V was pared by 6 bases and J by 0 bases, with 9 bases between. The CDR3 DNA sequence: TGTGCCAGCAGCACAGGAGCCTCCTACGAGCAGTACTTC. As protein: CASSTGASYEQYF.

This clonotype was counted at least ten times. V is TRBV5-1 and J is TRBJ2-3; possibly TRBD2 for D (5 bases). V lost 0 bases, J lost 0 bases, and 11 bases lay in between. This CDR3 contains 16 residues. Looked up from germline, CDR1 is SGHRS and CDR2 is YFSETQ. The CDR3 is CASSLDPRGSTDTQYF. In nucleotides, the CDR3 is TGCGCCAGCAGCTTGGATCCCCGGGGTAGCACAGATACGCAGTATTTT.

The V gene is TRBV20-1, the J gene TRBJ2-2; TRBD2 agrees at 7 bases. Germline V CDR1 and CDR2: DFQATT, SNEGSKA (reference sequence). V dropped 3 bases and J dropped 3; count of bases not matched to a gene: 4. The CDR3 consists of 14 residues. The CDR3, as DNA: TGCAGTGCTAGGGGAGGGAAACACACCGGGGAGCTGTTTTTT. Amino acids: CSARGGKHTGELFF.

The chain is built from TRBV20-1 and TRBJ2-7; the match to TRBD1 covers 9 bases. CDR3 length: 15 amino acids. Germline V gene data show CDR1 as DFQATT and CDR2 as SNEGSKA (reference sequence). The V gene end was trimmed by 5 bases and the J gene end by 6 bases; junction bases not matched to a gene: 14. For the CDR3, the DNA is TGCAGTGCTCAGGGACAGGGAACTCCGCGATCCGAGCAGTACTTC. Amino acid sequence: CSAQGQGTPRSEQYF.

This clonotype has just a few counts. The chain combines TRBV7-8 with TRBJ2-1; no clear D gene. Germline values: CDR1 SGHVS, CDR2 FQNEAQ. The ends were cut back, 4 bases at V and 6 bases at J, with 16 bases in the middle. CDR3 length: 15 amino acids. CDR3 DNA: TGTGCCAGCAGCTCATATGGTAGCCCCACCAATGAGCAGTTCTTC. Encoded protein: CASSSYGSPTNEQFF.

The chain carries TRBV5-1 and TRBJ2-1; 10 nucleotides match TRBD1. The V gene's germline CDR1 is SGHRS and CDR2 YFSETQ. V shed 4 bases and J 4 bases; nucleotides not matched to a gene: 17. The CDR3 covers 19 residues. This CDR3 is CASSPGPRKTGGLYNEQFF. For the CDR3, the DNA is TGCGCCAGCAGCCCGGGTCCGAGAAAGACAGGGGGCCTATACAATGAGCAGTTCTTC.

In its sample, this clonotype was seen many times. The chain has TRBV12-3 or TRBV12-4 and TRBJ1-2; D ambiguous. V lost 6 bases and J lost 1, with 9 bases in between. This CDR3 region has 13 residues. The CDR3: CASSASINYGYTF. The CDR3 bases are TGTGCCAGCAGCGCGTCAATTAACTATGGCTACACCTTC.

The CDR3 DNA sequence: TGTGCCAGCAGGGTAGCGGGAGGAATGAATGAGCAGTTCTTC. Translation: CASRVAGGMNEQFF. The rearrangement joins TRBV6-1 to TRBJ2-1; TRBD2 matches 10 bases. Germline trimming cut 6 bases from V and 7 bases from J; bases unmatched to any gene: 6. Germline V CDR1 and CDR2: MNHNS, SASEGT. This CDR3 region has 14 residues.